One sample yielded the 30 T cell receptor beta chains listed below, sequenced in a study of blood T cell repertoires in COVID-19. TCRdb keeps only in-frame clones here, not all; method: immunoSEQ multiplex PCR. This table holds some 160,000 clones, around 79% found once. Specimen: peripheral blood. The receptors here all came from a man in his fifties with active or convalescent COVID-19.

The gene calls are TRBV5-1 and TRBJ2-1, with a possible D match to TRBD2 (6 bases). The CDR3 runs to 14 residues. V lost 3 bases and J 10 bases, leaving 17 bases between the germline ends. The germline V gene has CDR1 SGHRS and CDR2 YFSETQ. CDR3 amino acids: CASSSGTAQEEQFF. CDR3 in DNA: TGCGCCAGCAGCTCCGGGACTGCTCAAGAAGAGCAGTTCTTC.

This clone came up a few times. J is TRBJ2-1 and V is TRBV6-5; 9 nucleotides align to TRBD2. The CDR3 totals 16 residues. J lost 2 bases, V lost 2 bases, and 4 bases had no gene match. The V gene's germline CDR1 is MNHEY and CDR2 SVGAGI. The CDR3 spells CASSYGAGGPYNEQFF. The CDR3 DNA is TGTGCCAGCAGTTACGGGGCGGGAGGGCCCTACAATGAGCAGTTCTTC.

The chain combines TRBV19 with TRBJ1-2, with a weak D call TRBD1 (6 bases). Trimming removed 4 bases at V and 7 bases at J, with 16 bases between. The CDR3 is 14 amino acids. Germline V gene data show CDR1 as LNHDA and CDR2 as SQIVND (reference sequence). The CDR3, as DNA: TGTGCCAGTAGTAACCCTCAGGGGCTCCGTGGCTACACCTTC. Translated, it gives CASSNPQGLRGYTF. The full variable domain, rest sourced from reference TRBV19 and TRBJ1-2, is DGGITQSPKYLFRKEGQNVTLSCEQNLNHDAMYWYRQDPGQGLRLIYYSQIVNDFQKGDIAEGYSVSREKKESFPLTVTSAQKNPTAFYLCASSNPQGLRGYTFGSGTRLTVV.

The rearrangement uses TRBV2 and TRBJ2-1, with no clear D. The germline V gene encodes CDR1 SNHLY and CDR2 FYNNEI. V was cut by 6 bases and J by 0 bases, with 12 bases left in between. The CDR3 is 15 residues long. The CDR3 loop is CASSLEDSSYNEQFF. The DNA of the CDR3 is TGTGCCAGCAGCCTAGAGGATAGCTCCTACAATGAGCAGTTCTTC.

This chain joins TRBV19 and TRBJ2-5, with 8 positions matching TRBD2. V dropped 6 bases and J dropped 0; count of bases not matched to a gene: 6. This CDR3 comprises 15 residues. Germline CDR1 is LNHDA and CDR2 is SQIVND (reference sequence). Here the CDR3 reads CASRETSAYQETQYF. The CDR3, as DNA: TGTGCCAGTAGGGAGACTAGCGCGTACCAAGAGACCCAGTACTTC.

The chain is built from TRBV30 and TRBJ2-1; D not resolved. Germline V gene lookup returns CDR1 GTSNPN and CDR2 SVGIG (reference sequence). Trimming left V 3 bases short and J 0 bases short, with 15 bases between. The CDR3 is 16 amino acids. CDR3 loop: CAWSPLVVSSYNEQFF. The CDR3 DNA follows: TGTGCCTGGAGCCCTTTGGTAGTGAGCTCCTACAATGAGCAGTTCTTC.

This chain links TRBV6-2 or TRBV6-3 with TRBJ2-3, with D maybe TRBD2 (8 bases). The germline V gene has CDR1 MNHEY and CDR2 SVGEGT. Deletions cut 2 bases from V and 5 bases from J, with 29 bases between. This CDR3 has 20 amino acids. CDR3 sequence (DNA): TGTGCCAGCAGTTACGCGACAGGGAGGTCTAGCGGGCCTCGGGGAGATACGCAGTATTTT. Its translation: CASSYATGRSSGPRGDTQYF.

This chain uses TRBV15 with TRBJ2-1, with D unresolved. V lost 5 bases to trimming and J lost 6 bases, with 8 bases between them. The CDR3 is 12 residues long. Germline lookup yields CDR1 LNHNV and CDR2 YYDKDF (reference sequence). This CDR3 is CATSPYTNEQFF. The CDR3 DNA reads TGTGCCACCAGCCCCTATACCAATGAGCAGTTCTTC.

The J gene is TRBJ2-7, the V gene TRBV4-1; a possible D gene is TRBD2 (5 bases). CDR1 and CDR2 from the germline V gene are MGHRA and YSYEKL. The CDR3 length is 14 residues. V was pared by 1 base and J by 7 bases, with 14 bases between. Here the CDR3 reads CASSQVGRPGEQYF. The DNA for the CDR3 is TGCGCCAGCAGCCAAGTGGGCCGACCGGGAGAGCAGTACTTC.

V is TRBV28 and J is TRBJ2-7; D is perhaps TRBD1 (6 bases). CDR3 length equals 14 residues. Germline values: CDR1 MDHEN, CDR2 SYDVKM. The V end lost 4 bases, the J end lost 5 bases, and 15 bases lay between the germline ends. The CDR3 protein is CASSSRGRGHEQYF. For the CDR3, the DNA is TGTGCCAGCAGTTCCAGGGGAAGGGGCCACGAGCAGTACTTC.

In this sample, this clone turned up once. This chain connects TRBV5-4 to TRBJ2-3; the D gene is possibly TRBD2 (6 bases). Germline V gene data show CDR1 as SGHNT and CDR2 as YYREEE (reference sequence). The V and J ends lost 3 bases and 0 bases respectively, with 11 bases between them. This CDR3 comprises 15 residues. In nucleotides, the CDR3 is TGTGCCAGCAGCTCGCAGGGACTTAGCACAGATACGCAGTATTTT. Translation gives CASSSQGLSTDTQYF.

The V and J genes are TRBV12-2 and TRBJ1-5; TRBD1 is the table's D call and was not checked against the DNA. TRBV12-2 is termed a pseudogene. The CDR3 totals 19 residues. The DNA of the CDR3 is TGTGCAAGTCGCTTAGACACGGCGGCAGGGGGCGAGGGCGATCAGCCCCAGCATTTT. This translates into CASRLDTAAGGEGDQPQHF.

This clone was counted a few times. The chain recombines TRBV5-1 with TRBJ1-5; D is undetermined. Germline-derived CDR1 and CDR2 are SGHRS and YFSETQ. CDR3 length: 15 residues. With 0 bases removed from V and 1 base from J, the gap between germline ends came to 8 bases. DNA for the CDR3: TGCGCCAGCAGCTTGGTGCCCGCGAGCAATCAGCCCCAGCATTTT. This gives the protein CASSLVPASNQPQHF.

The DNA of the CDR3 is TGTGCCAGCAGCTTAGCCGGGGGATACACCGGGGAGCTGTTTTTT. This codes for CASSLAGGYTGELFF. The chain employs TRBV7-2 and TRBJ2-2, with a weak D call TRBD2 (6 bases). Germline V gives CDR1 SGHTA, CDR2 FQGNSA. The V end lost 0 bases, the J end lost 3 bases, and 8 bases lay between the germline ends. This CDR3 has 15 amino acids.

The rearrangement joins TRBV9 to TRBJ1-2; TRBD1 aligns across 8 bases. CDR1 and CDR2 from the germline V gene are SGDLS and YYNGEE. J gave up 8 bases and V 2 bases, and 8 bases lay outside the gene matches. CDR3 length: 14 amino acids. CDR3 in amino acids: CASSVRTGSEGYTF. The CDR3 coding sequence is TGTGCCAGCAGCGTCCGGACAGGGAGCGAGGGCTACACCTTC. Supplemented by reference TRBV9 and TRBJ1-2, the full variable domain reads DSGVTQTPKHLITATGQRVTLRCSPRSGDLSVYWYQQSLDQGLQFLIQYYNGEERAKGNILERFSAQQFPDLHSELNLSSLELGDSALYFCASSVRTGSEGYTFGSGTRLTVV.

The chain recombines TRBV7-6 with TRBJ2-6, with a weak D call TRBD2 (5 bases). The ends were cut back, 0 bases at V and 0 bases at J, with 6 bases in the middle. Germline values: CDR1 SGHVS, CDR2 FNYEAQ. The CDR3 has 16 residues. CDR3 residues: CASSLAGVSGANVLTF. CDR3 in DNA: TGTGCCAGCAGCTTAGCGGGAGTCTCTGGGGCCAACGTCCTGACTTTC.

Only a few counts were recorded for this clone. The genes are TRBV15 and TRBJ2-7; perhaps TRBD1 as D (6 bases). Trimming cost V 0 bases and J 6 bases, with 9 bases left between them. CDR1 is LNHNV, CDR2 YYDKDF, per germline (reference sequence). This CDR3 is built from 13 residues. CDR3 DNA sequence: TGTGCCACCAGCAGAGAATTCAGGGGCGAGCAGTACTTC. Its protein is CATSREFRGEQYF.

This chain connects TRBV7-2 to TRBJ1-4, with TRBD1 matching 8 bases. The CDR3 is made up of 13 amino acids. In germline, CDR1 is SGHTA, CDR2 FQGNSA. Trimming at V came to 4 bases and at J to 10 bases, leaving 5 bases not matched to a gene. CDR3: CASSSPGGGKLFF. DNA of the CDR3: TGTGCCAGCAGCTCCCCAGGGGGCGGAAAACTGTTTTTT. Drawing the rest from reference TRBV7-2 and TRBJ1-4, the complete variable domain is GAGVSQSPSNKVTEKGKDVELRCDPISGHTALYWYRQSLGQGLEFLIYFQGNSAPDKSGLPSDRFSAERTGGSVSTLTIQRTQQEDSAVYLCASSSPGGGKLFFGSGTQLSVL.

The CDR3 region is CARPPPGTQYF. The CDR3 DNA follows: TGTGCCAGACCCCCTCCCGGTACGCAGTATTTT. The rearrangement joins TRBV21-1 to TRBJ2-3; TRBD2 is the table's D call and was not checked against the DNA. TRBV21-1 is described as a pseudogene. The CDR3 contains 11 residues.

This chain links TRBV6-5 with TRBJ1-1; a possible D gene is TRBD1 (5 bases). CDR1 and CDR2 from the germline V gene are MNHEY and SVGAGI. The CDR3 contains 16 residues. Trimming pared 0 bases from V and 1 base from J, leaving 12 bases between. The CDR3 is CASSYSGGDTNTEAFF. The CDR3 region has the DNA TGTGCCAGCAGTTACTCTGGAGGGGATACGAACACTGAAGCTTTCTTT.

This chain joins TRBV5-1 and TRBJ1-3; D not resolved. V shed 4 bases and J shed 0 bases, with 14 bases lying between them. Looked up from germline, CDR1 is SGHRS and CDR2 is YFSETQ. The CDR3 extends over 16 amino acids. The chain's CDR3 is CASSKEVTASGNTIYF. The CDR3 DNA reads TGCGCCAGCAGCAAGGAAGTCACAGCCTCTGGAAACACCATATATTTT.

The J gene is TRBJ2-7, the V gene TRBV18; 9 bases are shared with TRBD1. The germline gives CDR1 KGHSH, CDR2 LQKENI. The CDR3 covers 14 residues. J was trimmed by 4 bases and V by 2 bases; bases with no gene match: 3. The CDR3 sequence is CASSPGTGQYEQYF. The CDR3 DNA reads as TGTGCCAGCTCACCAGGGACAGGGCAGTACGAGCAGTACTTC.

The chain combines TRBV7-3 with TRBJ1-6; unclear D gene. This CDR3 region has 15 residues. Germline loops: CDR1 SGHTA, CDR2 FQGTGA. V was trimmed by 1 base and J by 8 bases, leaving 12 bases between them. In nucleotides, the CDR3 is TGTGCCAGCAGCTTAAATTCGGGTCCGGATTCACCCCTCCACTTT. It specifies CASSLNSGPDSPLHF.

V gene TRBV28 combines with J gene TRBJ2-7; possibly TRBD2 for D (5 bases). Germline V gives CDR1 MDHEN, CDR2 SYDVKM. V was shortened by 2 bases and J by 3 bases, with 11 bases between the two germline ends. The CDR3 sequence is 14 residues long. The CDR3 loop reads CASSLRLARYEQYF. Here the CDR3 DNA reads TGTGCCAGCAGTTTACGCCTAGCCCGCTACGAGCAGTACTTC.

This rearrangement joins TRBV4-1 to TRBJ2-7, with TRBD1 identical over 7 bases. This CDR3 has 15 residues. The J segment lost 7 bases and the V segment lost 1 base, leaving 10 bases of the junction unmatched. Germline-derived CDR1 and CDR2 are MGHRA and YSYEKL. The chain's CDR3 is CASSQGKGARWEQYF. The CDR3 DNA reads as TGCGCCAGCAGCCAAGGAAAGGGGGCTAGGTGGGAGCAGTACTTC.

CDR3 coding DNA: TGTGCCAGCAGTTACTCGAGGGGGCCCACTGAAGCTTTCTTT. Its translation: CASSYSRGPTEAFF. The chain links TRBV6-6 to TRBJ1-1; TRBD1 aligns across 7 bases. The V and J ends lost 0 bases and 4 bases, in that order; junction bases with no gene match: 2. This CDR3 spans 14 amino acids. In germline, CDR1 is MNHNY, CDR2 SVGAGI (reference sequence).

The CDR3 nucleotides are TGTGCCACCAGTGATTTTGGGGCCGGGCTTTATTCACCCCTCCACTTT. Its protein product is CATSDFGAGLYSPLHF. The chain employs TRBV24-1 and TRBJ1-6, with D tentatively TRBD1 (5 bases). Per the germline V gene, CDR1 is KGHDR and CDR2 is SFDVKD. The V end lost 1 base, the J end lost 8 bases, and 14 bases lay between the germline ends. There are 16 residues in the CDR3.

The J gene is TRBJ2-1, the V gene TRBV27; the match to TRBD2 covers 10 bases. This CDR3 is 15 amino acids long. V lost 3 bases to trimming and J lost 8 bases; unmatched junction nucleotides: 7. Germline V gene lookup returns CDR1 MNHEY and CDR2 SMNVEV (reference sequence). This CDR3 is CASSLVSGRAYEQFF. The CDR3 DNA is TGTGCCAGCAGTTTGGTGAGCGGGAGGGCCTATGAGCAGTTCTTC.

There are a few counts of this clone. The gene calls are TRBV7-9 and TRBJ2-7; TRBD1 matches at 9 bases. V shed 3 bases and J 5 bases; nucleotides not matched to a gene: 8. In germline, CDR1 is SEHNR, CDR2 FQNEAQ (reference sequence). The CDR3 has 15 amino acids. CDR3 protein: CASSFSGTGMDEQYF. The CDR3 nucleotides read TGTGCCAGCAGCTTCTCCGGGACAGGGATGGACGAGCAGTACTTC.

This clone was seen a single time. V gene TRBV7-9 combines with J gene TRBJ2-7, with D hard to call. CDR1 is SEHNR and CDR2 is FQNEAQ in the germline V gene (reference sequence). Trimming removed 3 bases at V and 5 bases at J, with 11 bases between. This CDR3 region has 13 residues. DNA of the CDR3: TGTGCCAGCAGCTTTGCGCCCCGGGACGAGCAGTACTTC. Translated, it gives CASSFAPRDEQYF.